These 14 T cell receptor beta chains were sequenced from one sample in a study of cytomegalovirus exposure and HLA in healthy donors. PCR primers comprised 60 Vbeta and 13 Jbeta primers. The table came from immunoSEQ multiplex PCR; TCRdb's copy has only in-frame clones and leaves some out. The sample consists of approximately 100,000 clones, about 83% of them appearing once. Sequencing input: PBMCs. These receptors originate from a female donor in good health and CMV-seropositive.

V and J are TRBV11-2 and TRBJ1-2; D not resolved. Between the trimmed V and J ends, which lost 0 bases and 4 bases, there was a span of 12 bases. Germline CDR1 SGHAT, CDR2 FQNNGV. This CDR3 has 15 residues. The CDR3, as DNA: TGTGCCAGCAGCTTAGAGGGCAGTCTACTCTATGGCTACACCTTC. Translation gives CASSLEGSLLYGYTF.

This clone appeared once. The chain uses TRBV15 and TRBJ2-5; D is possibly TRBD2 (6 bases). Per germline, CDR1 LNHNV and CDR2 YYDKDF (reference sequence). The CDR3 totals 14 residues. V gave up 1 base and J gave up 3 bases, with 9 bases separating them. The CDR3 DNA follows: TGTGCCACCAGCAGAGTTTCTAGCGAAGAGACCCAGTACTTC. This translates into CATSRVSSEETQYF.

The chain uses TRBV5-1 and TRBJ2-7; 10 positions match TRBD2. The CDR3 runs 14 residues. Per the germline V gene, CDR1 is SGHRS and CDR2 is YFSETQ. Trimming took 3 bases from V and 5 from J; bases not matched to a gene: 5. In DNA, the CDR3 is TGCGCCAGCAGCTGGGGACTAGCGACACACGAGCAGTACTTC. This sequence encodes CASSWGLATHEQYF. Together with reference TRBV5-1 and TRBJ2-7, the CDR3 gives the full variable domain: KAGVTQTPRYLIKTRGQQVTLSCSPISGHRSVSWYQQTPGQGLQFLFEYFSETQRNKGNFPGRFSGRQFSNSRSEMNVSTLELGDSALYLCASSWGLATHEQYFGPGTRLTVT.

The chain couples TRBV20-1 to TRBJ1-2; D might be TRBD1 (5 bases). The V end lost 1 base, the J end lost 8 bases, and 8 bases lay between the germline ends. This CDR3 is built from 11 residues. Germline V gene lookup returns CDR1 DFQATT and CDR2 SNEGSKA (reference sequence). CDR3 region: CSARGDWGYTF. In DNA, the CDR3 is TGCAGTGCTAGAGGGGACTGGGGCTACACCTTC.

The chain has TRBV6-6 and TRBJ2-1, with D uncertain. The V gene lost 7 bases and the J gene lost 3 bases, with 4 bases spanning the gap. Looked up from germline, CDR1 is MNHNY and CDR2 is SVGAGI (reference sequence). The CDR3 contains 11 residues. This CDR3 is CASTSYNEQFF. The CDR3, as DNA: TGTGCCAGCACTAGCTACAATGAGCAGTTCTTC.

This clone was observed a handful of times. This chain links TRBV7-2 with TRBJ2-2; 13 nucleotides agree with TRBD2. Germline V gene sequence: CDR1 SGHTA, CDR2 FQGNSA. V was clipped by 4 bases and J by 0 bases; unmatched bases: 2. This CDR3 is built from 17 residues. In DNA, the CDR3 is TGTGCCAGCAGCTGGACTAGCGGGGGATCGAACACCGGGGAGCTGTTTTTT. This translates into CASSWTSGGSNTGELFF.

V is TRBV9 and J is TRBJ1-6; TRBD1 is a possible D gene (6 bases). Germline values: CDR1 SGDLS, CDR2 YYNGEE. This CDR3 spans 14 amino acids. V lost 0 bases and J 10 bases, leaving 11 bases between the germline ends. Written as DNA, the CDR3 is TGTGCCAGCAGCGTAGCTCAGGGGAACTCACCCCTCCACTTT. Its protein is CASSVAQGNSPLHF.

The chain uses TRBV2 and TRBJ1-2; 7 nucleotides line up with TRBD1. V trimming: 5 bases; J trimming: 8 bases; junction bases outside the gene matches: 8. This CDR3 region has 13 residues. Germline CDR1 is SNHLY and CDR2 is FYNNEI. The CDR3 sequence: CASSRQGPLGYTF. CDR3 nucleotide sequence: TGTGCCAGCAGTCGACAGGGCCCACTAGGCTACACCTTC.

The gene calls are TRBV28 and TRBJ2-7; D perhaps matches TRBD1 (6 bases). Per the germline V gene, CDR1 is MDHEN and CDR2 is SYDVKM. CDR3 size: 12 residues. Trimming cost V 6 bases and J 2 bases, with 8 bases left between them. The CDR3 loop reads CASRGTTYEQYF. CDR3 DNA: TGTGCCAGCAGAGGGACAACCTACGAGCAGTACTTC.

The chain is built from TRBV28 and TRBJ1-3; D is possibly TRBD1 (6 bases). This CDR3 region has 16 residues. Germline CDR1 MDHEN, CDR2 SYDVKM. The V and J ends lost 4 bases and 0 bases respectively, with 13 bases between them. As DNA, the CDR3 is TGTGCCAGCAGTTCCCAGACAGGTTCCTCTGGAAACACCATATATTTT. Protein sequence: CASSSQTGSSGNTIYF.

This chain joins TRBV6-1 and TRBJ2-5; D gene ambiguous. Trimming pared 8 bases from V and 0 bases from J, leaving 10 bases between. Germline V lookup: CDR1 MNHNS, CDR2 SASEGT. The CDR3 is 13 amino acids. CDR3 in amino acids: CASASLYQETQYF. Here the CDR3 DNA reads TGTGCCAGCGCAAGCCTGTACCAAGAGACCCAGTACTTC.

In this sample, this clone turned up a few times. The chain joins TRBV5-4 to TRBJ2-2, with 7 bases fitting TRBD2. Germline-derived CDR1 and CDR2 are SGHNT and YYREEE (reference sequence). The CDR3 runs 12 residues. V shed 0 bases, J shed 13 bases, and the junction held 3 bases outside the gene matches. This CDR3 reads CASSLAPGGLFF. CDR3 nucleotide sequence: TGTGCCAGCAGCTTGGCTCCGGGAGGGCTGTTTTTT.

This clone was counted only a few times. The chain couples TRBV20-1 to TRBJ2-5; possible D gene TRBD2, 6 bases. Trimming took 6 bases from V and 5 from J, leaving 10 bases between them. Germline-derived CDR1 and CDR2 are DFQATT and SNEGSKA (reference sequence). The CDR3 covers 11 residues. CDR3 nucleotide sequence: TGCAGTGCCAAAAGCGGGGAGACCCAGTACTTC. Translated, it gives CSAKSGETQYF.

The gene calls are TRBV5-1 and TRBJ1-2, with 7 bases lining up with TRBD1. This CDR3 has 15 residues. The junction had 14 bases not matched to a gene; V was cut back by 4 bases and J by 8 bases. Germline V gene data show CDR1 as SGHRS and CDR2 as YFSETQ. Written as DNA, the CDR3 is TGCGCCAGCAGCCCGCGACCCGGGACAGAGAACGGCTACACCTTC. Its translation: CASSPRPGTENGYTF.